This T cell receptor beta chain came from a study of control samples from healthy donors and cancer patients (dated by TCRdb to about 2020). A remark on this clone: No antigen is known for it. No quality values exist for individual bases; no much larger clone is one base distant.

Receptors were amplified or captured by the immunoSEQ multiplex PCR assay. TCRdb obtained this table from immuneACCESS and retained in-frame rearrangements with V and J assigned. These tables miss some clones; where compared with another copy, unresolved V genes account for less than half of the shortfall, and the remainder is unexplained. For this sample the table gives approximately 140,000 clones, of which roughly 92% were detected only once. The ten largest clones add up to around 14% of the sample. Sequenced material: blood. The source is a middle-aged man in good health.

The CDR3 region has the sequence CASSLRRLDPGHTDTQYF. The nucleotides read TGTGCCAGCAGCTTAAGGCGCCTAGACCCTGGACACACAGATACGCAGTATTTT. The chain was built from TRBV7-9 and TRBJ2-3; the D segment could be TRBD1, given 5 matching bases. Including cysteine and phenylalanine, the CDR3 has 18 amino acids. Just CDR3 DNA is preserved here, 54 bases in frame from base 1. Looking up the germline V gene (reference sequence) yields CDR1 SEHNR and CDR2 FQNEAQ. V drops 2 bases and J drops 2 bases, leaving 20 bases in between. The full variable domain, with segments outside the CDR3 supplied by the reference TRBV7-9 and TRBJ2-3 proteins, appears as DTGVSQNPRHKITKRGQNVTFRCDPISEHNRLYWYRQTLGQGPEFLTYFQNEAQLEKSRLLSDRFSAERPKGSFSTLEIQRTEQGDSAMYLCASSLRRLDPGHTDTQYFGPGTRLTVL.